These T cell receptor beta chains were read from a single sample in a study of PD-1 blockade in classical Hodgkin lymphoma. The repertoire was sequenced with immunoSEQ multiplex PCR; TCRdb's copy has only in-frame clones and lacks some. Counted here are 25,000 to 35,000 clones, 85% to 95% occurring once; the ten biggest clones make up roughly 2%. The specimen sequenced was peripheral blood mononuclear cells (PBMCs). The receptor source for this set is a human donor with classical Hodgkin lymphoma. The CDR3 runs from the conserved cysteine through the conserved F or W. D genes are given only for firm matches. Clone size, where shown, is once, few, many, or a class for clones that have expanded.

j_call	clone_size	v_call	d_call	cdr3_aa	cdr3_nt
TRBJ2-3	-	TRBV30	-	CAWSVGAGGSDTQYF	TGTGCCTGGAGTGTTGGGGCAGGGGGGTCCGATACGCAGTATTTT
TRBJ2-5	-	TRBV5-1	-	CASSLEGSQETQYF	TGCGCCAGCAGCTTGGAAGGGTCCCAAGAGACCCAGTACTTC
TRBJ1-5	-	TRBV5-6	-	CASSAAYQPQHF	TGTGCCAGCAGCGCTGCATATCAGCCCCAGCATTTT
TRBJ1-2	-	TRBV5-4	-	CASSAGTALIYGYTF	TGTGCCAGCAGCGCCGGGACCGCTCTTATCTATGGCTACACCTTC
TRBJ1-5	-	TRBV28	-	CASSPWTARNQPQHF	TGTGCCAGCAGTCCCTGGACCGCCCGGAATCAGCCCCAGCATTTT
TRBJ2-7	-	TRBV10-1	-	CASSLMTTSYEQYF	TGCGCCAGCAGTTTGATGACTACTTCCTACGAGCAGTACTTC
TRBJ2-7	-	TRBV11-2	-	CASSLAGLRYEQYF	TGTGCCAGCAGCTTAGCGGGACTCCGCTACGAGCAGTACTTC
TRBJ1-2	few	TRBV10-3	-	CAISENGVNYGYTF	TGTGCCATCAGTGAGAACGGAGTTAACTATGGCTACACCTTC
TRBJ2-5	-	TRBV28	-	CASSFGQGTQYF	TGTGCCAGCAGTTTTGGTCAAGGGACCCAGTACTTC
TRBJ2-1	-	TRBV4-2	TRBD2	CASSQRAGTSGSLYEQFF	TGTGCCAGCAGCCAAAGAGCTGGGACTAGCGGGAGCCTGTATGAGCAGTTCTTC
TRBJ2-2	few	TRBV28	-	CASRTGHPPTGELFF	TGTGCCAGCAGGACGGGACACCCCCCCACCGGGGAGCTGTTTTTT
TRBJ2-1	-	TRBV4-1	-	CASSQRPGLSSYNEQFF	TGCGCCAGCAGCCAGAGACCGGGACTTTCCTCCTACAATGAGCAGTTCTTC
TRBJ2-1	-	TRBV4-1	TRBD2	CASSRGLAVSNEQFF	TGCGCCAGCAGCCGAGGACTAGCGGTAAGCAATGAGCAGTTCTTC
TRBJ2-5	-	TRBV7-9	TRBD2	CASSLSGRGETQYF	TGTGCCAGCAGCCTCAGCGGGAGGGGAGAGACCCAGTACTTC
TRBJ1-1	-	TRBV11-1	-	CASSFSRGVTEAFF	TGTGCCAGCAGCTTTAGTAGGGGCGTGACTGAAGCTTTCTTT
TRBJ1-1	-	TRBV6-1	-	CASSEHSSTEAFF	TGTGCCAGCAGTGAACATTCTAGCACTGAAGCTTTCTTT
TRBJ1-4	-	TRBV2	-	CASSEDGINEKLFF	TGTGCCAGCAGCGAGGACGGTATTAATGAAAAACTGTTTTTT
TRBJ2-7	-	TRBV7-8	TRBD2	CASRAKQFGTSQGNEQYF	TGTGCCAGCAGGGCGAAGCAGTTTGGGACTAGTCAGGGCAACGAGCAGTACTTC
TRBJ2-7	once	TRBV27	-	CASSLRGRREQYF	TGTGCCAGCAGTTTGCGCGGAAGGAGGGAGCAGTACTTC
TRBJ2-3	-	TRBV9	-	CASSVAVRESTDTQYF	TGTGCCAGCAGCGTAGCTGTTCGGGAAAGCACAGATACGCAGTATTTT
TRBJ2-3	-	TRBV7-9	-	CASSPRAGGTDTQYF	TGTGCCAGCAGCCCGCGAGCAGGGGGCACAGATACGCAGTATTTT
TRBJ2-1	once	TRBV7-2	TRBD2	CASSSPPSGASSYNEQFF	TGTGCCAGCAGCTCCCCCCCGAGCGGGGCGAGCTCCTACAATGAGCAGTTCTTC
TRBJ2-7	once	TRBV30	TRBD1	CASPGTGVYEQYF	TGTGCCTCCCCAGGGACAGGGGTGTACGAGCAGTACTTC
TRBJ2-1	once	TRBV5-4	-	CASSLDRIGEQFF	TGTGCCAGCAGCTTAGATAGGATCGGTGAGCAGTTCTTC
TRBJ2-1	-	TRBV20-1	-	CSAGEQFF	TGCAGTGCCGGGGAGCAGTTCTTC
TRBJ2-7	-	TRBV5-5	TRBD2	CASSSAGTSGGLAYEQYF	TGTGCCAGCAGCTCCGCCGGGACTAGCGGGGGCCTGGCCTACGAGCAGTACTTC
TRBJ1-6	-	TRBV18	TRBD1	CASSPGTGGYSPLHF	TGTGCCAGCTCACCTGGGACAGGGGGCTATTCACCCCTCCACTTT
TRBJ1-2	-	TRBV7-2	TRBD1	CASSLTSTGGDDYGYTF	TGTGCCAGCAGCCTAACTAGCACAGGGGGCGATGACTATGGCTACACCTTC
TRBJ2-7	once	TRBV28	-	CASSLHGQQYF	TGTGCCAGCAGTTTACACGGCCAGCAGTACTTC